One sample yielded the 25 T cell receptor beta chains listed below, sequenced in a study of identical twins. TCRdb fed the 5' RACE reads into MiXCR, producing one record per CDR3 protein. The sample holds 540,000 or so distinct CDR3 sequences, approximately 20% seen once. The same data also went into a second study, on yellow fever vaccine responses in identical twins.

Sequences were obtained from CD4+ T cells sorted from blood. Source of these receptors: a woman between 18 and 29 years old in good health.

The chain combines TRBV12-3 or TRBV12-4 with TRBJ1-2; D is uncertain. The CDR3 spans 13 residues. The V end was cut by 5 bases, the J end by 4 bases, with 11 bases between. The CDR3 bases are TGTGCCAGCAGTCAGACGGCGGGCTATGGCTACACCTTC. It codes for CASSQTAGYGYTF.

This clonotype was recorded a few times. The chain links TRBV5-1 to TRBJ2-1; D gene unclear. The CDR3 sequence is 12 residues long. CDR1 and CDR2 from the germline V gene are SGHRS and YFSETQ. The ends were cut back, 5 bases at V and 5 bases at J, with 8 bases in the middle. This chain's CDR3 is CASSLEHNEQFF. CDR3 nucleotides: TGCGCCAGCAGTTTAGAACACAATGAGCAGTTCTTC.

This clonotype was observed a handful of times. This sequence joins TRBV21-1 and TRBJ2-2; the D segment call TRBD1 is taken from the table without a DNA check. TRBV21-1 corresponds to a pseudogene. The CDR3 is 15 residues long. CDR3 protein: CASSVRQCVTGELFF. CDR3 DNA: TGTGCCAGCAGCGTTCGACAGTGTGTCACCGGGGAGCTGTTTTTT.

This chain uses TRBV12-3 or TRBV12-4 with TRBJ1-1; D gene unclear. The CDR3 contains 13 residues. Deletions cut 6 bases from V and 1 base from J, with 9 bases between. The DNA of the CDR3 is TGTGCCAGCAGCCCTGAACCGAACACTGAAGCTTTCTTT. The encoded protein is CASSPEPNTEAFF.

This clonotype was found a few times. The V gene is TRBV2, the J gene TRBJ1-5, with TRBD1 as a possible D gene (5 bases). V shed 7 bases and J shed 7 bases, with 14 bases lying between them. This CDR3 is 13 amino acids long. Germline-derived CDR1 and CDR2 are SNHLY and FYNNEI. The CDR3 protein is CASKWGERQPQHF. In DNA, the CDR3 is TGTGCCAGCAAGTGGGGGGAGAGGCAGCCCCAGCATTTT. Full variable domain (outside the CDR3, taken from reference TRBV2 and TRBJ1-5): EPEVTQTPSHQVTQMGQEVILRCVPISNHLYFYWYRQILGQKVEFLVSFYNNEISEKSEIFDDQFSVERPDGSNFTLKIRSTKLEDSAMYFCASKWGERQPQHFGDGTRLSIL.

The genes are TRBV20-1 and TRBJ2-1, with 9 bases aligning to TRBD1. J gave up 4 bases and V 3 bases, and 7 bases lay outside the gene matches. This CDR3 is 15 amino acids long. CDR1 is DFQATT and CDR2 is SNEGSKA in the germline V gene (reference sequence). The CDR3 here is CSASGDRGKYNEQFF. Written as DNA, the CDR3 is TGCAGTGCTAGCGGAGACAGGGGGAAGTACAATGAGCAGTTCTTC.

This rearrangement joins TRBV20-1 to TRBJ1-2; the D is unclear. The CDR3 totals 13 residues. The V end was cut by 3 bases, the J end by 4 bases, with 12 bases between. Germline V gene data show CDR1 as DFQATT and CDR2 as SNEGSKA (reference sequence). The CDR3 bases are TGCAGTGCTAGGCCCGGCATCGGCTATGGCTACACCTTC. Protein sequence: CSARPGIGYGYTF.

The chain uses TRBV12-3 or TRBV12-4 and TRBJ2-1; 11 bases align to TRBD2. CDR3 size: 16 residues. Trimming at V came to 5 bases and at J to 4 bases, leaving 7 bases not matched to a gene. The CDR3 DNA sequence: TGTGCCAGCAGTAGGGACACTAGCGGGGGATACAATGAGCAGTTCTTC. Its translation: CASSRDTSGGYNEQFF.

This clonotype has only a few counts. The rearrangement links TRBV4-2 to TRBJ1-4; 10 bases agree with TRBD1. This CDR3 has 15 residues. Germline V gene lookup returns CDR1 LGHNA and CDR2 YNFKEQ. V lost 1 base, J lost 8 bases, and 4 bases stayed unmatched. The CDR3 sequence: CASSQGTGGKEKLFF. CDR3 nucleotides: TGTGCCAGCAGCCAAGGGACAGGGGGAAAGGAAAAACTGTTTTTT.

Of note for this clonotype: A read error may explain this, as a much larger clone is one base away. The V call is TRBV10-3, the J call TRBJ2-2, with 10 bases lining up with TRBD1. V lost 7 bases to trimming and J lost 6 bases; unmatched junction nucleotides: 5. The CDR3 contains 14 residues. Germline CDR1 and CDR2: ENHRY and SYGVKD. CDR3 DNA: TGTGCCATCACCGGGACAGGGGTGGCCGGGGAGCTGTTTTTT. Protein product: CAITGTGVAGELFF.

The chain uses TRBV5-6 and TRBJ2-1; 8 bases align to TRBD2. The CDR3 has 14 amino acids. In germline, CDR1 is SGHDT, CDR2 YYEEEE. V lost 3 bases to trimming and J lost 7 bases; unmatched junction nucleotides: 6. CDR3 residues: CASSWSGTRNEQFF. The CDR3, as DNA: TGTGCCAGCAGCTGGTCCGGGACTAGGAATGAGCAGTTCTTC.

This clonotype was found many times. The junction does not match germline at one end; this may be a read error. The chain links TRBV12-3 or TRBV12-4 to TRBJ1-3; D is ambiguous. The CDR3 is made up of 14 amino acids. In DNA, the CDR3 is TGTGCCAGCAGTCTAGCGGCCTCTGGAAACACCATATATTTT. Protein: CASSLAASGNTIYF.

The chain is built from TRBV11-2 and TRBJ2-7; D is possibly TRBD1 (6 bases). Per the germline V gene, CDR1 is SGHAT and CDR2 is FQNNGV. Trimming stripped 6 bases from V and 7 bases from J, with 19 bases between. This CDR3 spans 14 amino acids. The CDR3 bases are TGTGCCAGCAGTCAGGACAGAGGCCCCTGGGAGCAGTACTTC. Amino acid sequence: CASSQDRGPWEQYF.

The chain links TRBV27 to TRBJ2-1; 8 nucleotides line up with TRBD2. The CDR3 is made up of 21 amino acids. The V and J ends lost 5 bases and 6 bases, in that order; junction bases with no gene match: 27. Germline values: CDR1 MNHEY, CDR2 SMNVEV (reference sequence). The CDR3 is CASSLRGFLAGNLHHANEQFF. The CDR3 DNA sequence: TGTGCCAGCAGTCTCCGTGGCTTTTTAGCGGGAAATCTCCACCACGCCAATGAGCAGTTCTTC.

The chain recombines TRBV9 with TRBJ2-1, with D perhaps matching TRBD1 (5 bases). This CDR3 has 12 amino acids. The germline V and J ends were trimmed by 3 bases and 9 bases, with 10 bases remaining between them. Germline CDR1 is SGDLS and CDR2 is YYNGEE. The CDR3 DNA sequence: TGTGCCAGCAGCGCGACAGAGATTGAGCAGTTCTTC. It yields the protein CASSATEIEQFF.

The chain is built from TRBV15 and TRBJ1-5; no clear D gene. CDR1 and CDR2 from the germline V gene are LNHNV and YYDKDF (reference sequence). The V end was cut by 0 bases, the J end by 0 bases, with 3 bases between. The CDR3 is 14 amino acids. The CDR3 nucleotides read TGTGCCACCAGCAGAGAGGGTAGCAATCAGCCCCAGCATTTT. This sequence encodes CATSREGSNQPQHF.

The chain couples TRBV5-1 to TRBJ1-2; 7 bases fit TRBD1. Germline loops: CDR1 SGHRS, CDR2 YFSETQ. Trimming removed 0 bases from V and 6 bases from J; junction bases left unmatched: 5. The CDR3 has 14 amino acids. The CDR3 loop reads CASSLGTGSDGYTF. CDR3 sequence (DNA): TGCGCCAGCAGCTTGGGGACAGGCTCGGATGGCTACACCTTC.

In this sample, this clonotype turned up a few times. This sequence joins TRBV10-3 and TRBJ2-1, with 7 bases aligning to TRBD1. CDR3 length: 13 residues. J gave up 4 bases and V 7 bases, and 4 bases lay outside the gene matches. Germline V gene sequence: CDR1 ENHRY, CDR2 SYGVKD. The CDR3 here is CAIKGAVYNEQFF. The CDR3 bases are TGTGCCATCAAGGGGGCAGTATACAATGAGCAGTTCTTC.

This clonotype showed up just a few times. The chain recombines TRBV20-1 with TRBJ1-3; no clear D gene. Germline values: CDR1 DFQATT, CDR2 SNEGSKA (reference sequence). This CDR3 is 13 amino acids long. V shed 5 bases and J shed 8 bases, with 16 bases lying between them. The CDR3 is CSAPGVLPDTIYF. DNA for the CDR3: TGCAGTGCTCCCGGGGTCCTCCCGGACACCATATATTTT.

This clonotype was detected a few times. The chain uses TRBV15 and TRBJ2-1; no reliable D call. The V end lost 6 bases, the J end lost 7 bases, and 7 bases lay between the germline ends. Germline V gene lookup returns CDR1 LNHNV and CDR2 YYDKDF (reference sequence). The CDR3 has 11 residues. The CDR3 nucleotides read TGTGCCACCAGTCGTAGGAATGAGCAGTTCTTC. Protein product: CATSRRNEQFF.

The V and J genes are TRBV20-1 and TRBJ1-4, with D hard to call. V gave up 2 bases and J gave up 0 bases, with 7 bases separating them. Looked up from germline, CDR1 is DFQATT and CDR2 is SNEGSKA (reference sequence). This CDR3 is 14 amino acids long. In nucleotides, the CDR3 is TGCAGTGCTAGACTCGTAACAACTAATGAAAAACTGTTTTTT. Its protein product is CSARLVTTNEKLFF.

There are a few counts of this clonotype. The chain has TRBV18 and TRBJ2-1, with 8 bases fitting TRBD2. V lost 3 bases and J lost 9; bases outside the gene matches: 4. The CDR3 is 13 amino acids. Germline CDR1 is KGHSH and CDR2 is LQKENI. The CDR3 here is CASSPGLVAEQFF. The CDR3, as DNA: TGTGCCAGCTCACCGGGACTAGTGGCTGAGCAGTTCTTC.

The V and J genes are TRBV2 and TRBJ2-7; D might be TRBD1 or TRBD2, each matching 5 bases. Looked up from germline, CDR1 is SNHLY and CDR2 is FYNNEI. Trimming pared 2 bases from V and 2 bases from J, leaving 10 bases between. There are 14 residues in the CDR3. In DNA form, the CDR3 reads TGTGCCAGCAGTGAAATTGGGGGACCCTACGAGCAGTACGTC. This encodes CASSEIGGPYEQYV.

Only a few counts were recorded for this clonotype. This chain connects TRBV7-9 to TRBJ1-5, with a possible D match to TRBD1 (6 bases). The CDR3 spans 14 residues. Germline values: CDR1 SEHNR, CDR2 FQNEAQ (reference sequence). The V end lost 4 bases, the J end lost 3 bases, and 10 bases lay between the germline ends. DNA for the CDR3: TGTGCCAGCAGCTCCGGACAGAACAATCAGCCCCAGCATTTT. Protein: CASSSGQNNQPQHF.

The rearrangement uses TRBV19 and TRBJ2-2, with D perhaps given as TRBD1 or TRBD2 (5 bases each). From germline, CDR1 is LNHDA and CDR2 SQIVND (reference sequence). V was cut by 5 bases and J by 7 bases, with 14 bases left in between. The CDR3 contains 14 residues. The DNA for the CDR3 is TGTGCCAGTAGTCACGGGACCGATATCGGGGAGCTGTTTTTT. It is translated as CASSHGTDIGELFF.